This TCR beta chain was observed in a study of blood T cell repertoires in COVID-19. CDR3 length: 16 residues. The germline V gene encodes CDR1 MGHRA and CDR2 YSYEKL. V was pared by 1 base and J by 4 bases, with 14 bases between. Assay used: immunoSEQ multiplex PCR; TCRdb lists only in-frame clones, some missing. The data show about 24,000 clones, 55% to 85% seen once. The chain combines TRBV4-1 with TRBJ1-3; D is unclear. The material sequenced was peripheral blood. The receptor comes from a woman older than 75 with acute or convalescent COVID-19. Here the CDR3 reads CASSQGWRLGGNTIYF. CDR3 nucleotide sequence: TGCGCCAGCAGCCAAGGCTGGAGACTAGGGGGAAACACCATATATTTT.